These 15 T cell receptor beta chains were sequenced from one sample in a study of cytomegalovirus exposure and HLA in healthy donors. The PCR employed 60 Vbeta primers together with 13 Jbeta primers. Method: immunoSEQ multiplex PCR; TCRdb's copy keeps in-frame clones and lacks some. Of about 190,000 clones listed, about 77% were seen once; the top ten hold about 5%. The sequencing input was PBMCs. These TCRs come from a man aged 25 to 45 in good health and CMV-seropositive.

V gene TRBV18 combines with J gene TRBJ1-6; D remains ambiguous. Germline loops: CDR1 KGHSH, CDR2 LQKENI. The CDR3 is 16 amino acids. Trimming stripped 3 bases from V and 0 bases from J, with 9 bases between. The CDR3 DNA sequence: TGTGCCAGCTCACCCCCGGGTAACTCCTATAATTCACCCCTCCACTTT. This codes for CASSPPGNSYNSPLHF.

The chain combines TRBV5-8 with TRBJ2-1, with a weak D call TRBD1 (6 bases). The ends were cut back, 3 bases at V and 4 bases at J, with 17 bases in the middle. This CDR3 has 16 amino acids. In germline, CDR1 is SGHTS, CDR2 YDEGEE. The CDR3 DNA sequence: TGTGCCAGCAGCTCAGGCTACCGTGGACAGTACAATGAGCAGTTCTTC. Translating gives CASSSGYRGQYNEQFF.

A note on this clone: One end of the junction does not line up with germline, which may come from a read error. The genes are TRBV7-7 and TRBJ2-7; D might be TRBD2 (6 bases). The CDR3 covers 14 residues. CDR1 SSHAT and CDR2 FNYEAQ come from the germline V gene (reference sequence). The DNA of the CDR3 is TGTGCTAGCAGCTGGGGGGACGGACCCTACGAGCAGTACTTC. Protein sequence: CASSWGDGPYEQYF.

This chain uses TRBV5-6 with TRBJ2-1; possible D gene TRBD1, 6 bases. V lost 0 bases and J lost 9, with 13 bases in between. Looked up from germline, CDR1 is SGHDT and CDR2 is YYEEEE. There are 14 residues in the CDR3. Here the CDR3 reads CASSLEGQGIEQFF. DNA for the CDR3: TGTGCCAGCAGCTTGGAGGGGCAGGGGATTGAGCAGTTCTTC.

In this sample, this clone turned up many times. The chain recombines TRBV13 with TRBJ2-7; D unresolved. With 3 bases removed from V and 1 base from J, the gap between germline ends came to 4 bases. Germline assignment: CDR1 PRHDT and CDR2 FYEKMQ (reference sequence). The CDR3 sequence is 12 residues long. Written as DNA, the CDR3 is TGTGCCAGCAGCTTTTCATCCTACGAGCAGTACTTC. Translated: CASSFSSYEQYF.

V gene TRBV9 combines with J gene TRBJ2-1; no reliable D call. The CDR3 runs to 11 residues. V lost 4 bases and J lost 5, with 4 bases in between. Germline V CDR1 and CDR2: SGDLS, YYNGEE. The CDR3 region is CASSPDNEQFF. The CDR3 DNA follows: TGTGCCAGCAGCCCCGACAATGAGCAGTTCTTC.

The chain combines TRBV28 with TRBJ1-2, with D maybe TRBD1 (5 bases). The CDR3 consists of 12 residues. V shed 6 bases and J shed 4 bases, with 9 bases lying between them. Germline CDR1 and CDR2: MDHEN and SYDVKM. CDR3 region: CASRTGGYGYTF. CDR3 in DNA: TGTGCCAGCAGAACGGGGGGCTATGGCTACACCTTC.

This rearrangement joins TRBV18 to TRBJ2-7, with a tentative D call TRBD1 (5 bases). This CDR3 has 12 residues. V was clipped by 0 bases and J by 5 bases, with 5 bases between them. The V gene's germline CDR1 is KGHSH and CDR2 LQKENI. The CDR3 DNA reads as TGTGCCAGCTCACCACCAGGGGACGAGCAGTACTTC. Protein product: CASSPPGDEQYF.

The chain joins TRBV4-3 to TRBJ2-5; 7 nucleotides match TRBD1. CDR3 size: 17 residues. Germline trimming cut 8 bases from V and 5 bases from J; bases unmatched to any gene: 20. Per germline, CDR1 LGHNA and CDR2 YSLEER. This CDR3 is CASGPSPGQAARETQYF. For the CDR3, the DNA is TGCGCCAGCGGCCCTTCTCCCGGACAGGCGGCACGGGAGACCCAGTACTTC.

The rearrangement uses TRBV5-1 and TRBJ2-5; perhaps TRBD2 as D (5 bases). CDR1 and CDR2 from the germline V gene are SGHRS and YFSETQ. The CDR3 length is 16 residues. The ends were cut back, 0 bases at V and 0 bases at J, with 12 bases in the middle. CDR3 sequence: CASSLVPRGNQETQYF. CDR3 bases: TGCGCCAGCAGCTTGGTGCCACGAGGGAACCAAGAGACCCAGTACTTC.

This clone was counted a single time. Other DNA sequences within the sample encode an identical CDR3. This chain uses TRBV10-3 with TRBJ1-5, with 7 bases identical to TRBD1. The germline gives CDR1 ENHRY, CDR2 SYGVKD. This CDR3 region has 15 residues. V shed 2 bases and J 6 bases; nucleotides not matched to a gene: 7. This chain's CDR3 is CAISETTTGIQPQHF. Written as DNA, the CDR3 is TGTGCCATCAGTGAGACCACGACAGGGATTCAGCCCCAGCATTTT.

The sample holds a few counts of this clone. CDR3 in amino acids: CASSRREAFF. The CDR3 DNA follows: TGTGCCAGCAGTCGCCGTGAGGCTTTCTTT. The rearrangement links TRBV2 to TRBJ1-1; D is unclear. The CDR3 totals 10 residues. CDR1 and CDR2 from the germline V gene are SNHLY and FYNNEI. The V gene lost 5 bases and the J gene lost 11 bases, with 9 bases spanning the gap.

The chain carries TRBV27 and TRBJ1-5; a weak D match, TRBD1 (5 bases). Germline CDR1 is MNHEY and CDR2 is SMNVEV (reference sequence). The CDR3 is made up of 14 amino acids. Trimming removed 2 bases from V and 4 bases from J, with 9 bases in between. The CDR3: CASSLGQGNQPQHF. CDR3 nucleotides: TGTGCCAGCAGTTTAGGGCAGGGAAATCAGCCCCAGCATTTT.

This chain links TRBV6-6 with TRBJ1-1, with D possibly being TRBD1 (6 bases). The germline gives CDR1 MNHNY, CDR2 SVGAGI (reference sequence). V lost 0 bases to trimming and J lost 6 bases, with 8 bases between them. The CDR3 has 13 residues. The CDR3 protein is CASSYSGAAEAFF. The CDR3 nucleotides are TGTGCCAGCAGTTACTCGGGGGCCGCTGAAGCTTTCTTT.

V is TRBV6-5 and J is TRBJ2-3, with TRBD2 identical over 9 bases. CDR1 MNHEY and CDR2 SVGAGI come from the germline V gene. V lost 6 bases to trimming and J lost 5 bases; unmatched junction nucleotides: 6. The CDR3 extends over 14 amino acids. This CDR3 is CASRSSGVLDTQYF. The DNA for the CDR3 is TGTGCCAGCAGGTCTAGCGGGGTGCTAGATACGCAGTATTTT.